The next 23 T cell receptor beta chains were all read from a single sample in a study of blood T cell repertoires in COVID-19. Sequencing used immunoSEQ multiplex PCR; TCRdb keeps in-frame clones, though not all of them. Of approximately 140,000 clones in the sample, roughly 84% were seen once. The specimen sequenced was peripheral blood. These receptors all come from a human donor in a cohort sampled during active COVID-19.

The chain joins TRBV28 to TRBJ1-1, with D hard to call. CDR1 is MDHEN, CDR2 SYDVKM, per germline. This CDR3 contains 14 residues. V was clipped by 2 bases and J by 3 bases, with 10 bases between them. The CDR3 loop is CASSLGSKYTEAFF. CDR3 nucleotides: TGTGCCAGCAGTTTAGGCAGTAAGTACACTGAAGCTTTCTTT.

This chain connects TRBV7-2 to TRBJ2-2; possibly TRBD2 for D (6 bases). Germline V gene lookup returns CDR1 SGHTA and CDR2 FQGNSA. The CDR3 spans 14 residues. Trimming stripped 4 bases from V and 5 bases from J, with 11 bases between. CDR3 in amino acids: CASSSWTITGELFF. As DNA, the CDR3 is TGTGCCAGCAGCTCATGGACTATAACCGGGGAGCTGTTTTTT.

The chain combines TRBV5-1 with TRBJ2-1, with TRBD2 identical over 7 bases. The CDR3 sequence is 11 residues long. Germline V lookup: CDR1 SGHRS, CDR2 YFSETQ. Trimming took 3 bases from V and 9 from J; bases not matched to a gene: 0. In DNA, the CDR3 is TGCGCCAGCAGCTGGGGGGGTGAGCAGTTCTTC. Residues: CASSWGGEQFF.

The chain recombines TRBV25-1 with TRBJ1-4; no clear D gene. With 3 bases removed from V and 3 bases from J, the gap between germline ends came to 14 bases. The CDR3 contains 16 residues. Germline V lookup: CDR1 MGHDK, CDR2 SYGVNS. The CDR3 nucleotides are TGTGCCAGCAGTGATCCGGGGTCGGGAGCTAATGAAAAACTGTTTTTT. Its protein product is CASSDPGSGANEKLFF.

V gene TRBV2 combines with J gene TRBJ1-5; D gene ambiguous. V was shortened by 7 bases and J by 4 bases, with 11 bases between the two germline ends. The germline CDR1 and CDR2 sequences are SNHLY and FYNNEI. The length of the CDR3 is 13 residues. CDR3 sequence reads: CASMAETNQPQHF. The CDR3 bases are TGTGCCAGCATGGCAGAAACAAATCAGCCCCAGCATTTT.

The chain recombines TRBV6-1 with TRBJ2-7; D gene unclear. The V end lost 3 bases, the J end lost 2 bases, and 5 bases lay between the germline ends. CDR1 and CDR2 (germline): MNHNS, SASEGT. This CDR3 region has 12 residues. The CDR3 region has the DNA TGTGCCAGCAGTGACAATCCCTACGAGCAGTACTTC. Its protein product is CASSDNPYEQYF.

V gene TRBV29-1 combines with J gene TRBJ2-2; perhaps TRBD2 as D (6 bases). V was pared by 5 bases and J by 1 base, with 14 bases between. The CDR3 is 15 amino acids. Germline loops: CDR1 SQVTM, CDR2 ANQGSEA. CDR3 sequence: CSVPGTPENTGELFF. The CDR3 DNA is TGCAGCGTTCCCGGGACTCCCGAGAACACCGGGGAGCTGTTTTTT.

The CDR3: CASSQPPGTGGSYEQYF. As DNA, the CDR3 is TGCGCCAGCAGCCAGCCCCCAGGGACAGGGGGCTCCTACGAGCAGTACTTC. This chain connects TRBV4-1 to TRBJ2-7; 11 bases agree with TRBD1. The CDR3 runs 17 residues. Germline trimming cut 3 bases from V and 0 bases from J; bases unmatched to any gene: 7. Germline values: CDR1 MGHRA, CDR2 YSYEKL.

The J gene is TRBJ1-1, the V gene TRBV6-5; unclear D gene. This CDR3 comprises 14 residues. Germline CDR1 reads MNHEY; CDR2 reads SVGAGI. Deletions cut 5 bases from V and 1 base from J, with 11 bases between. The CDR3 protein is CASSPSTPNTEAFF. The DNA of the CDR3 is TGTGCCAGCAGTCCCTCAACACCGAACACTGAAGCTTTCTTT.

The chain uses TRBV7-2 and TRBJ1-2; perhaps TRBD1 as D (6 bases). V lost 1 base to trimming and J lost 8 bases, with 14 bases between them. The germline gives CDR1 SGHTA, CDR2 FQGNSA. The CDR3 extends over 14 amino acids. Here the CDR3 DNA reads TGTGCCAGCAGCTTAGATCTGGGTAGGGGGGGCTACACCTTC. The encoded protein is CASSLDLGRGGYTF.

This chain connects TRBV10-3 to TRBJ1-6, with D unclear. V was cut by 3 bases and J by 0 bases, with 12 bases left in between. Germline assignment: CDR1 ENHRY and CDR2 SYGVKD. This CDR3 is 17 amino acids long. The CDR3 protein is CAISEAVPSSYNSPLHF. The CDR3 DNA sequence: TGTGCCATCAGTGAAGCCGTCCCGAGCTCCTATAATTCACCCCTCCACTTT.

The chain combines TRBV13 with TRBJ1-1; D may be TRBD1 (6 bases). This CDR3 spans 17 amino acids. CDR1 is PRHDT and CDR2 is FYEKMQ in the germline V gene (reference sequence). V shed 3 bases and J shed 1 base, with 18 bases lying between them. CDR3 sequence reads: CASSFSQGIEPNTEAFF. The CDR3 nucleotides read TGTGCCAGCAGCTTTTCTCAGGGGATTGAACCGAACACTGAAGCTTTCTTT. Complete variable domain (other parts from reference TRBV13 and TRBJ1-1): AAGVIQSPRHLIKEKRETATLKCYPIPRHDTVYWYQQGPGQDPQFLISFYEKMQSDKGSIPDRFSAQQFSDYHSELNMSSLELGDSALYFCASSFSQGIEPNTEAFFGQGTRLTVV.

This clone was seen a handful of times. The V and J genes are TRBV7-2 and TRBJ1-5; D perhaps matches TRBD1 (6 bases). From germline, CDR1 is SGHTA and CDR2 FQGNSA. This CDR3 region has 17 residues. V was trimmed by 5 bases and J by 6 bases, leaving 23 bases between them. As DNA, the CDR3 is TGTGCCAGCAGCCTAGGGATCGGGGGGCTCATGGGTCAGCCCCAGCATTTT. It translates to CASSLGIGGLMGQPQHF.

DNA of the CDR3: TGTGCCAGCAGTATGCTTTCCGGGACAGTTAGCAATCAGCCCCAGCATTTT. Its translation is CASSMLSGTVSNQPQHF. This chain joins TRBV28 and TRBJ1-5; 7 bases fit TRBD1. Unmatched junction bases numbered 10, after V lost 5 bases and J lost 0 bases. The CDR3 covers 17 residues. Germline CDR1 is MDHEN and CDR2 is SYDVKM.

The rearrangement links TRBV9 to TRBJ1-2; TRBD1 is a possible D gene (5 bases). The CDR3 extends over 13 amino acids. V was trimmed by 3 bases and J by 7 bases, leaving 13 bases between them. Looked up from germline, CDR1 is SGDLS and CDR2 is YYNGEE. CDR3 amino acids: CASSAQGQGGYTF. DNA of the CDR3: TGTGCCAGCAGCGCTCAGGGTCAGGGTGGCTACACCTTC.

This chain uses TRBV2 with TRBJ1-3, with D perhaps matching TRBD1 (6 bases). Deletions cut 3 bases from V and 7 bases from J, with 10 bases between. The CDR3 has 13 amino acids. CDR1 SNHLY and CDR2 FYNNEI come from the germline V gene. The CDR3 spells CASSDGQLNTIYF. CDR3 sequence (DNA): TGTGCCAGCAGTGACGGACAGCTGAACACCATATATTTT.

The CDR3 region has the DNA TGCGCCAGCACCTCTCAGGGATTAAAAGAGACCCAGTACTTC. Translating it yields CASTSQGLKETQYF. This sequence joins TRBV10-2 and TRBJ2-5, with TRBD1 as a possible D gene (5 bases). Looked up from germline, CDR1 is WSHSY and CDR2 is SAAADI. V lost 7 bases, J lost 3 bases, and 15 bases lay in between. The CDR3 spans 14 residues.

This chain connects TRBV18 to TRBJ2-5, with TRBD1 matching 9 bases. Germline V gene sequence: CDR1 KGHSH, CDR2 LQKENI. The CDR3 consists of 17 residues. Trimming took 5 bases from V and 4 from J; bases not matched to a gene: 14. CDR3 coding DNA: TGTGCCAGCTCATCGGGACAGGGAGGCCGTTTAGGAGAGACCCAGTACTTC. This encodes CASSSGQGGRLGETQYF.

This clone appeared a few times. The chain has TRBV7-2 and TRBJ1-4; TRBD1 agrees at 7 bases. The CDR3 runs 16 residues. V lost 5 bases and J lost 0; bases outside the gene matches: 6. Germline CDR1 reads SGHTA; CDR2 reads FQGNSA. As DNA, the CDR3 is TGTGCCAGCAGCCTCGGACAGGCGACAACTAATGAAAAACTGTTTTTT. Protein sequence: CASSLGQATTNEKLFF.

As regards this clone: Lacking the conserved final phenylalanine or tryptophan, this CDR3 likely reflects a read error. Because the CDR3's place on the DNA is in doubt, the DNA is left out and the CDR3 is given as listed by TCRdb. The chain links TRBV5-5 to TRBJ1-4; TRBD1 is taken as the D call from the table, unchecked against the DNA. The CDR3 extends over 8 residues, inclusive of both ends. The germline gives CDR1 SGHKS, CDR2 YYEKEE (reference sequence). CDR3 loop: CASSFTGD.

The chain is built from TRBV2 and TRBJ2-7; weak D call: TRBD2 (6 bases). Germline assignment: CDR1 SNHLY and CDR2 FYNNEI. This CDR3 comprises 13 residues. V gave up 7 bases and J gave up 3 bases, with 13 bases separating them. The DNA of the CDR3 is TGTGCCAGCAAGGGCCCCGGGGGCTACGAGCAGTACTTC. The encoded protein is CASKGPGGYEQYF.

The CDR3 spells CASRSPRGQSYGETQYF. The CDR3 DNA is TGCGCCAGCAGATCCCCCCGAGGGCAATCCTATGGGGAGACCCAGTACTTC. The V and J genes are TRBV5-1 and TRBJ2-5; a weak D match, TRBD2 (5 bases). The germline V gene encodes CDR1 SGHRS and CDR2 YFSETQ. There are 17 residues in the CDR3. V shed 5 bases and J shed 5 bases, with 25 bases lying between them.

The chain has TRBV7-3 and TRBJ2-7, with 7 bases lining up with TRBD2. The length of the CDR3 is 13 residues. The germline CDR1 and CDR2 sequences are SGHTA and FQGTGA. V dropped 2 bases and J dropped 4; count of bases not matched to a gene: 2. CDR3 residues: CASSLGGEYEQYF. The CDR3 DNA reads TGTGCCAGCAGCTTAGGGGGGGAGTACGAGCAGTACTTC.